A single sample gave rise to the 24 T cell receptor beta chains below, sequenced in a study of blood T cell repertoires in COVID-19. Profiling relied on immunoSEQ multiplex PCR, and the TCRdb table lists in-frame clones only, not all of them. The sample carries about 150,000 clones, approximately 80% recorded once. What was sequenced was peripheral blood. Receptors were obtained from a woman in her forties or fifties with acute or convalescent COVID-19.

The rearrangement uses TRBV7-2 and TRBJ2-1; TRBD2 agrees at 8 bases. The V segment lost 8 bases and the J segment 5 bases; nucleotides outside the gene matches: 11. From germline, CDR1 is SGHTA and CDR2 FQGNSA. This CDR3 is built from 15 residues. This CDR3 reads CASASGLAGNNEQFF. The CDR3 coding sequence is TGTGCCAGCGCCTCGGGGCTAGCGGGTAACAATGAGCAGTTCTTC. Looking up the rest from reference TRBV7-2 and TRBJ2-1 gives the full variable domain: GAGVSQSPSNKVTEKGKDVELRCDPISGHTALYWYRQSLGQGLEFLIYFQGNSAPDKSGLPSDRFSAERTGGSVSTLTIQRTQQEDSAVYLCASASGLAGNNEQFFGPGTRLTVL.

This CDR3 reads CAISESEDRSSDNGELFF. The CDR3 nucleotides read TGTGCCATCAGTGAGTCGGAGGACAGATCTTCTGACAACGGGGAGCTGTTTTTT. V and J are TRBV10-3 and TRBJ2-2; D perhaps matches TRBD1 (6 bases). The CDR3 runs 18 residues. Germline V CDR1 and CDR2: ENHRY, SYGVKD. V was pared by 0 bases and J by 7 bases, with 21 bases between.

The chain is built from TRBV5-4 and TRBJ1-5; no reliable D call. V gave up 4 bases and J gave up 4 bases, with 12 bases separating them. Looked up from germline, CDR1 is SGHNT and CDR2 is YYREEE (reference sequence). The CDR3 sequence is 14 residues long. This chain's CDR3 is CASSIDKANQPQHF. The CDR3 DNA follows: TGTGCCAGCAGCATTGACAAGGCGAATCAGCCCCAGCATTTT.

The rearrangement links TRBV14 to TRBJ2-7; TRBD2 matches at 11 bases. Germline V gene lookup returns CDR1 SGHDN and CDR2 FVKESK. The length of the CDR3 is 18 residues. V lost 2 bases and J lost 5; bases outside the gene matches: 14. CDR3 sequence (DNA): TGTGCCAGCAGCCAATTCGATCTAGCGGGAGGCCTCAAAGACGAGCAGTACTTC. This gives the protein CASSQFDLAGGLKDEQYF.

The rearrangement joins TRBV11-1 to TRBJ2-7; maybe TRBD2 (6 bases). V lost 0 bases and J lost 4, with 16 bases in between. This CDR3 contains 16 residues. CDR1 SGHAT and CDR2 FQDESV come from the germline V gene (reference sequence). For the CDR3, the DNA is TGTGCCAGCAGCTTAGCTAGAGGAGGGGCACGATACGAGCAGTACTTC. Amino acid sequence: CASSLARGGARYEQYF.

This sequence joins TRBV12-5 and TRBJ2-5; D is uncertain. Trimming pared 1 base from V and 1 base from J, leaving 10 bases between. This CDR3 spans 15 amino acids. The germline gives CDR1 LGHNT, CDR2 FRNRAP. DNA of the CDR3: TGTGCTAGTGGTTTGGGGGCCCACACCCAAGAGACCCAGTACTTC. It yields the protein CASGLGAHTQETQYF.

The V call is TRBV18, the J call TRBJ2-7, with D possibly TRBD1 on 6 matching bases. Germline V lookup: CDR1 KGHSH, CDR2 LQKENI. The CDR3 is 13 residues long. V lost 5 bases to trimming and J lost 5 bases, with 13 bases between them. The DNA of the CDR3 is TGTGCCAGCTCAAACGACCAGGGGAACGAGCAGTACTTC. Its translation: CASSNDQGNEQYF.

The J gene is TRBJ2-7, the V gene TRBV2; no reliable D call. V was clipped by 4 bases and J by 2 bases, with 3 bases between them. Germline V lookup: CDR1 SNHLY, CDR2 FYNNEI. CDR3 length equals 11 residues. The CDR3 protein is CASSAAYEQYF. In DNA, the CDR3 is TGTGCCAGCAGTGCGGCCTACGAGCAGTACTTC.

The CDR3 reads CASRRKWTGERNEKLFF. The CDR3 DNA reads as TGTGCCAGCAGAAGAAAATGGACAGGGGAGCGGAATGAAAAACTGTTTTTT. The chain uses TRBV5-8 and TRBJ1-4; 9 bases fit TRBD1. Unmatched junction bases numbered 13, after V lost 5 bases and J lost 5 bases. Per the germline V gene, CDR1 is SGHTS and CDR2 is YDEGEE. The CDR3 is 17 residues long.

This chain connects TRBV3-1 (or the pseudogene TRBV3-2) to TRBJ2-3; 8 bases fit TRBD1. The CDR3 loop spans 16 amino acids. V lost 5 bases, J lost 4 bases, and 11 bases stayed unmatched. Per the germline V gene, CDR1 is LGHDT and CDR2 is YNNKEL (reference sequence). CDR3 loop: CASSAYIARGPDTQYF. CDR3 bases: TGTGCCAGCAGCGCTTATATAGCCAGGGGGCCAGATACGCAGTATTTT.

CDR3 sequence: CATSRGGRNTEAFF. CDR3 DNA sequence: TGTGCCACCAGCAGGGGGGGGAGGAACACTGAAGCTTTCTTT. V and J are TRBV15 and TRBJ1-1; possibly TRBD1 for D (5 bases). Trimming took off 3 bases at V and 1 base at J, with 9 bases between the two ends. The CDR3 has 14 amino acids. Germline assignment: CDR1 LNHNV and CDR2 YYDKDF (reference sequence).

The chain joins TRBV19 to TRBJ2-3, with 7 bases lining up with TRBD1. This CDR3 has 15 residues. V lost 6 bases, J lost 2 bases, and 8 bases stayed unmatched. Germline loops: CDR1 LNHDA, CDR2 SQIVND (reference sequence). The CDR3 protein is CASSSGTATTDTQYF. In nucleotides, the CDR3 is TGTGCCAGTAGCTCCGGGACAGCTACCACAGATACGCAGTATTTT. Full variable domain (rest looked up from reference TRBV19 and TRBJ2-3): DGGITQSPKYLFRKEGQNVTLSCEQNLNHDAMYWYRQDPGQGLRLIYYSQIVNDFQKGDIAEGYSVSREKKESFPLTVTSAQKNPTAFYLCASSSGTATTDTQYFGPGTRLTVL.

J is TRBJ2-1 and V is TRBV9; possibly TRBD1 for D (6 bases). Trimming shortened V by 0 bases and J by 7 bases, and 8 bases separated the two germline ends. The germline gives CDR1 SGDLS, CDR2 YYNGEE. This CDR3 has 13 residues. DNA for the CDR3: TGTGCCAGCAGCGTAGCCAGGGGAAATGAGCAGTTCTTC. This sequence encodes CASSVARGNEQFF.

V usage is TRBV7-2 and J usage is TRBJ2-2; the match to TRBD1 covers 8 bases. The CDR3 sequence is 15 residues long. V trimming: 5 bases; J trimming: 4 bases; junction bases outside the gene matches: 6. CDR1 is SGHTA and CDR2 is FQGNSA in the germline V gene. CDR3 in DNA: TGTGCCAGCAGCCCCCGGACAGGGAGCACCGGGGAGCTGTTTTTT. Its translation: CASSPRTGSTGELFF.

The V call is TRBV27, the J call TRBJ2-4; 8 positions agree with TRBD1. This CDR3 is 13 amino acids long. V was pared by 7 bases and J by 8 bases, with 7 bases of the junction left unmatched. Germline V gene data show CDR1 as MNHEY and CDR2 as SMNVEV (reference sequence). The CDR3 spells CASKTTGGHIQYF. The CDR3 DNA follows: TGTGCCAGCAAGACAACAGGGGGTCACATTCAGTACTTC.

This chain connects TRBV6-6 to TRBJ1-2; the match to TRBD1 covers 8 bases. This CDR3 contains 16 residues. CDR1 and CDR2 (germline): MNHNY, SVGAGI (reference sequence). V was pared by 2 bases and J by 2 bases, with 7 bases of the junction left unmatched. CDR3 amino acids: CASSYPGQGANYGYTF. Written as DNA, the CDR3 is TGTGCCAGCAGTTACCCCGGACAGGGCGCCAACTATGGCTACACCTTC.

This rearrangement joins TRBV7-2 to TRBJ2-5; 7 bases match TRBD1. This CDR3 is 13 amino acids long. CDR1 and CDR2 (germline): SGHTA, FQGNSA. The ends lost 7 bases at V and 4 bases at J; junction bases unmatched: 6. The CDR3 nucleotides are TGTGCCAGCACCCGATACAGGGGAGAGACCCAGTACTTC. As protein: CASTRYRGETQYF.

The gene calls are TRBV2 and TRBJ1-5; D remains unclear. CDR1 is SNHLY and CDR2 is FYNNEI in the germline V gene. The length of the CDR3 is 16 residues. The V gene lost 7 bases and the J gene lost 2 bases, with 18 bases spanning the gap. CDR3 sequence reads: CASKSLRSGGNQPQHF. The DNA for the CDR3 is TGTGCCAGCAAGAGCCTACGCAGCGGTGGCAATCAGCCCCAGCATTTT.

Notes on this clone: The same CDR3 arises from other DNA sequences in this sample as well. The CDR3 loop reads CASSLGEGYSPLHF. CDR3 coding DNA: TGTGCCAGCAGCTTAGGCGAGGGCTATTCACCCCTCCACTTT. This chain links TRBV7-9 with TRBJ1-6; D remains unclear. The CDR3 is made up of 14 amino acids. V gave up 1 base and J gave up 8 bases, with 9 bases separating them. CDR1 and CDR2 from the germline V gene are SEHNR and FQNEAQ (reference sequence).

V and J are TRBV28 and TRBJ2-5; D is unclear. CDR1 is MDHEN, CDR2 SYDVKM, per germline. The V end lost 6 bases, the J end lost 3 bases, and 11 bases lay between the germline ends. The length of the CDR3 is 13 residues. CDR3 sequence (DNA): TGTGCCAGCAGCCTTAACGACAAAGAGACCCAGTACTTC. Amino acids: CASSLNDKETQYF.

The chain joins TRBV19 to TRBJ1-1, with a weak D call TRBD1 (6 bases). The germline CDR1 and CDR2 sequences are LNHDA and SQIVND (reference sequence). The ends were cut back, 5 bases at V and 1 base at J, with 14 bases in the middle. CDR3 size: 15 residues. In DNA, the CDR3 is TGTGCCAGTAGTTTAGGGACACCAGGGAACACTGAAGCTTTCTTT. It yields the protein CASSLGTPGNTEAFF. Variable domain in full (rest from reference TRBV19 and TRBJ1-1): DGGITQSPKYLFRKEGQNVTLSCEQNLNHDAMYWYRQDPGQGLRLIYYSQIVNDFQKGDIAEGYSVSREKKESFPLTVTSAQKNPTAFYLCASSLGTPGNTEAFFGQGTRLTVV.

J is TRBJ1-2 and V is TRBV5-5, with 7 bases aligning to TRBD1. The J segment lost 4 bases and the V segment lost 4 bases, leaving 7 bases of the junction unmatched. This CDR3 has 14 amino acids. Germline CDR1 and CDR2: SGHKS and YYEKEE (reference sequence). CDR3 coding DNA: TGTGCCAGCAGCACGGGACAGTCAAGCTATGGCTACACCTTC. Protein: CASSTGQSSYGYTF.

In nucleotides, the CDR3 is TGCGCCAGCAGCTCTAGCGGGGGGGCCTCAGATACGCAGTATTTT. This translates into CASSSSGGASDTQYF. This chain uses TRBV5-1 with TRBJ2-3; 12 bases agree with TRBD2. CDR1 and CDR2 (germline): SGHRS, YFSETQ. This CDR3 contains 15 residues. Trimming removed 3 bases from V and 4 bases from J; junction bases left unmatched: 3.

The rearrangement uses TRBV10-3 and TRBJ2-5, with D perhaps TRBD2 (6 bases). This CDR3 has 15 residues. Germline values: CDR1 ENHRY, CDR2 SYGVKD. Trimming shortened V by 3 bases and J by 4 bases, and 15 bases separated the two germline ends. The CDR3 nucleotides read TGTGCCATCAGTGACGGTCAGGAGGAGGGAGAGACCCAGTACTTC. Residues: CAISDGQEEGETQYF.